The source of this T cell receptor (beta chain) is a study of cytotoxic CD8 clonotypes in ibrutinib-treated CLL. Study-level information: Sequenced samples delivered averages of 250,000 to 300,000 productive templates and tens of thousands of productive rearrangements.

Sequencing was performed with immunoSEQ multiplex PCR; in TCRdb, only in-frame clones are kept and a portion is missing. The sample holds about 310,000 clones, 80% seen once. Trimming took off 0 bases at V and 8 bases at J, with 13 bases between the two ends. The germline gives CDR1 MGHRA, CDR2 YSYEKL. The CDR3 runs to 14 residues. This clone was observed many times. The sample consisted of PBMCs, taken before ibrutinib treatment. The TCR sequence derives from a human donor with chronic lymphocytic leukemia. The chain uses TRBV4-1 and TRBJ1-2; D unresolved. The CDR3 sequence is CASSQDRFTGGYTF. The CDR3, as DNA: TGCGCCAGCAGCCAAGATCGGTTTACGGGGGGCTACACCTTC.